The clone carrying this TCR beta chain was observed a few times. The data originate from a study of blood T cell repertoires in COVID-19. About the research overall: Samples taken during acute and convalescent COVID-19 were collected in the United States, Italy and Spain. T cells, B-cell-depleted T cells, or PBMCs provided the cDNA or gDNA that served as material.

In the authors' methods: Reference gene primer amplification in the assay estimated nucleated cell counts. The method was immunoSEQ multiplex PCR; TCRdb's version includes in-frame clones alone and lacks a portion of them. V, J and clone size were drawn from that table, and D and trimming were deduced from the DNA. The data contain about 200,000 clones, 86% of them singletons. The V and J ends lost 3 bases and 8 bases, in that order; junction bases with no gene match: 4. The CDR3 has 14 residues. CDR1 is SGHNT and CDR2 is YENEEA in the germline V gene. The TCR originated in a man aged 25 to 45 who had recovered from COVID-19. J is TRBJ2-1 and V is TRBV11-3; 10 nucleotides align to TRBD1. Specimen: peripheral blood. This CDR3 reads CASSFGGQGYEQFF. The CDR3, as DNA: TGTGCCAGCAGCTTTGGGGGACAGGGGTATGAGCAGTTCTTC.